A single sample is the source of the 22 T cell receptor beta chains below, sequenced in a study of blood T cell repertoires in COVID-19. Sequencing was performed with immunoSEQ multiplex PCR; in TCRdb, only in-frame clones are kept and a portion is missing. Among about 140,000 clones listed, approximately 80% were seen once. The sequencing input was peripheral blood. These TCRs come from a woman of 80 years or more with active or convalescent COVID-19.

This chain connects TRBV10-3 to TRBJ2-4; a weak D match, TRBD1 (6 bases). The V end lost 0 bases, the J end lost 5 bases, and 11 bases lay between the germline ends. Looked up from germline, CDR1 is ENHRY and CDR2 is SYGVKD. The CDR3 sequence is 15 residues long. CDR3 coding DNA: TGTGCCATCAGTGAGTCAACAGGGCGCCAAAACATTCAGTACTTC. It translates to CAISESTGRQNIQYF.

This clone was observed a handful of times. V usage is TRBV7-9 and J usage is TRBJ2-2, with 8 bases aligning to TRBD1. The CDR3 is made up of 16 amino acids. V trimming: 2 bases; J trimming: 0 bases; junction bases outside the gene matches: 2. Germline values: CDR1 SEHNR, CDR2 FQNEAQ (reference sequence). CDR3 nucleotide sequence: TGTGCCAGCAGCTTACGACAGGGGTCGAACACCGGGGAGCTGTTTTTT. Residues: CASSLRQGSNTGELFF.

V is TRBV3-1 (or the pseudogene TRBV3-2) and J is TRBJ2-5, with 11 bases lining up with TRBD2. The CDR3 length is 18 residues. Germline loops: CDR1 LGHDT, CDR2 YNNKEL (reference sequence). The V and J ends lost 1 base and 5 bases, in that order; junction bases with no gene match: 12. The CDR3 sequence is CASSQVERLAGRGETQYF. The CDR3 DNA reads as TGTGCCAGCAGCCAAGTCGAACGACTAGCGGGGCGGGGGGAGACCCAGTACTTC.

V and J are TRBV7-8 and TRBJ2-7, with 8 bases matching TRBD2. The V and J ends lost 1 base and 5 bases, in that order; junction bases with no gene match: 7. CDR1 is SGHVS and CDR2 is FQNEAQ in the germline V gene. This CDR3 region has 15 residues. The chain's CDR3 is CASSLVGSGEHEQYF. CDR3 nucleotides: TGTGCCAGCAGCTTAGTGGGTAGCGGGGAACACGAGCAGTACTTC.

This clone came up a few times. The chain links TRBV2 to TRBJ1-5; tentatively, D is TRBD1 (6 bases). Between the trimmed V and J ends, which lost 7 bases and 6 bases, there was a span of 10 bases. Germline V gene sequence: CDR1 SNHLY, CDR2 FYNNEI. The CDR3 sequence is 12 residues long. The CDR3 DNA sequence: TGTGCCAGCACAACAGGGAGTCAGCCCCAGCATTTT. It yields the protein CASTTGSQPQHF.

V gene TRBV29-1 combines with J gene TRBJ1-1; D is undetermined. There are 13 residues in the CDR3. The V end was cut by 3 bases, the J end by 0 bases, with 8 bases between. In germline, CDR1 is SQVTM, CDR2 ANQGSEA. Written as DNA, the CDR3 is TGCAGCGTTGACCTAGCCGTGAACACTGAAGCTTTCTTT. It yields the protein CSVDLAVNTEAFF.

The chain combines TRBV29-1 with TRBJ1-2, with D possibly matching TRBD1 (6 bases). Between the trimmed V and J ends, which lost 7 bases and 8 bases, there was a span of 14 bases. Germline V gives CDR1 SQVTM, CDR2 ANQGSEA. There are 11 residues in the CDR3. CDR3 coding DNA: TGCAGCGCCGAGGGGGGGCGCGGCTACACCTTC. This gives the protein CSAEGGRGYTF.

This clone was observed a few times. The rearrangement joins TRBV7-8 to TRBJ1-1; D not certain. Germline V gives CDR1 SGHVS, CDR2 FQNEAQ. V shed 5 bases and J shed 3 bases, with 16 bases lying between them. The CDR3 runs 15 residues. The CDR3 DNA sequence: TGTGCCAGCAGCCCTCGGCCCGGGAGGGACACTGAAGCTTTCTTT. Translated, it gives CASSPRPGRDTEAFF.

This clone was picked up a small number of times. The chain uses TRBV18 and TRBJ1-3; TRBD1 is a possible D gene (6 bases). Trimming removed 1 base at V and 4 bases at J, with 14 bases between. Germline CDR1 reads KGHSH; CDR2 reads LQKENI. The CDR3 loop spans 16 amino acids. The CDR3: CASSPLPPGAGNTIYF. CDR3 in DNA: TGTGCCAGCTCACCACTACCCCCAGGGGCAGGAAACACCATATATTTT.

This clone was seen repeatedly, ten times or more. CDR3 DNA sequence: TGTGCCAGCAGCCCGTCGGGTTCGGGAAACACCATATATTTT. Translation gives CASSPSGSGNTIYF. The chain joins TRBV14 to TRBJ1-3; D is unresolved. Germline CDR1 and CDR2: SGHDN and FVKESK. Trimming stripped 4 bases from V and 4 bases from J, with 11 bases between. The CDR3 spans 14 residues.

This chain uses TRBV19 with TRBJ2-1; 8 nucleotides agree with TRBD1. J was trimmed by 4 bases and V by 4 bases; bases with no gene match: 6. This CDR3 region has 15 residues. CDR1 is LNHDA and CDR2 is SQIVND in the germline V gene (reference sequence). Here the CDR3 DNA reads TGTGCCAGTAGTACCGGGACAGGACGATACAATGAGCAGTTCTTC. This encodes CASSTGTGRYNEQFF. Supplemented by reference TRBV19 and TRBJ2-1, the full variable domain reads DGGITQSPKYLFRKEGQNVTLSCEQNLNHDAMYWYRQDPGQGLRLIYYSQIVNDFQKGDIAEGYSVSREKKESFPLTVTSAQKNPTAFYLCASSTGTGRYNEQFFGPGTRLTVL.

This clone was recorded once. The rearrangement uses TRBV7-8 and TRBJ1-2, with a weak D call TRBD1 (6 bases). The CDR3 length is 15 residues. CDR1 is SGHVS, CDR2 FQNEAQ, per germline. Trimming pared 6 bases from V and 0 bases from J, leaving 14 bases between. The chain's CDR3 is CASSPTGNTNYGYTF. CDR3 nucleotides: TGTGCCAGCAGTCCAACAGGGAACACTAACTATGGCTACACCTTC.

The chain carries TRBV9 and TRBJ2-5; weak D call: TRBD2 (7 bases). Trimming cost V 3 bases and J 3 bases, with 18 bases left between them. CDR1 SGDLS and CDR2 YYNGEE come from the germline V gene. The CDR3 spans 16 residues. As DNA, the CDR3 is TGTGCCAGCAGCGCGTCCGCGGGGGCGTCCAAAGAGACCCAGTACTTC. Its translation: CASSASAGASKETQYF.

This sequence joins TRBV19 and TRBJ2-7; 7 nucleotides agree with TRBD2. Germline CDR1 is LNHDA and CDR2 is SQIVND (reference sequence). CDR3 length: 14 amino acids. After removal of 6 bases from V and 1 base from J, the junction contained 6 bases not matched to a gene. The CDR3 sequence is CASRGGTGSYEQYF. In DNA form, the CDR3 reads TGTGCCAGTAGGGGGGGGACTGGTTCCTACGAGCAGTACTTC.

The V and J genes are TRBV4-3 and TRBJ2-3; 15 positions agree with TRBD2. The germline V gene encodes CDR1 LGHNA and CDR2 YSLEER. J gave up 6 bases and V 3 bases, and 4 bases lay outside the gene matches. The CDR3 loop spans 16 amino acids. For the CDR3, the DNA is TGCGCCAGCAGCCACGGACTAGCGGGGGGGCCGGATACGCAGTATTTT. Its protein is CASSHGLAGGPDTQYF.

The chain recombines TRBV10-3 with TRBJ2-3, with TRBD1 as a possible D gene (6 bases). CDR3 size: 14 residues. Per germline, CDR1 ENHRY and CDR2 SYGVKD. Trimming shortened V by 6 bases and J by 5 bases, and 15 bases separated the two germline ends. The CDR3 spells CAISRTEGRDTQYF. As DNA, the CDR3 is TGTGCCATCAGCAGGACAGAGGGGCGAGATACGCAGTATTTT.

The rearrangement uses TRBV19 and TRBJ1-1; no clear D. V shed 7 bases and J shed 1 base, with 10 bases lying between them. The CDR3 has 13 amino acids. Per the germline V gene, CDR1 is LNHDA and CDR2 is SQIVND (reference sequence). The CDR3 region is CASNAYSNTEAFF. The CDR3 DNA sequence: TGTGCCAGTAATGCCTATTCGAACACTGAAGCTTTCTTT.

The chain carries TRBV27 and TRBJ2-1; TRBD2 agrees at 9 bases. Germline V CDR1 and CDR2: MNHEY, SMNVEV (reference sequence). CDR3 length: 17 amino acids. V was clipped by 4 bases and J by 0 bases; unmatched bases: 7. This CDR3 reads CASSSGTSRTSYNEQFF. Here the CDR3 DNA reads TGTGCCAGCAGTTCCGGGACTAGCAGGACCTCCTACAATGAGCAGTTCTTC.

The rearrangement uses TRBV3-1 (or the pseudogene TRBV3-2) and TRBJ2-3; TRBD1 matches 7 bases. Trimming cost V 3 bases and J 6 bases; bases outside gene matches: 9. Germline-derived CDR1 and CDR2 are LGHDT and YNNKEL (reference sequence). This CDR3 comprises 15 residues. CDR3: CASSHLSTGMDTQYF. CDR3 DNA: TGTGCCAGCAGCCACCTATCGACAGGGATGGATACGCAGTATTTT.

This clone was observed at least ten times. The rearrangement uses TRBV16 and TRBJ2-2; no definite D call. V was clipped by 0 bases and J by 2 bases, with 10 bases between them. The CDR3 totals 16 residues. Germline CDR1 reads KGHSY; CDR2 reads FQNENV. CDR3 in amino acids: CASSQSISRNTGELFF. The DNA for the CDR3 is TGTGCCAGCAGCCAATCCATCTCGAGAAACACCGGGGAGCTGTTTTTT.

V gene TRBV3-1 (or the pseudogene TRBV3-2) combines with J gene TRBJ2-5, with D hard to call. Looked up from germline, CDR1 is LGHDT and CDR2 is YNNKEL (reference sequence). The CDR3 runs 13 residues. The V gene lost 4 bases and the J gene lost 2 bases, with 8 bases spanning the gap. Written as DNA, the CDR3 is TGTGCCAGCAGCCGTCTTAGTCAAGAGACCCAGTACTTC. This gives the protein CASSRLSQETQYF.

This chain uses TRBV6-5 with TRBJ1-2; D may be TRBD1 (6 bases). The germline V and J ends were trimmed by 2 bases and 3 bases, with 10 bases remaining between them. Germline CDR1 is MNHEY and CDR2 is SVGAGI. There are 14 residues in the CDR3. The CDR3 loop is CASSYTRQDYGYTF. The CDR3, as DNA: TGTGCCAGCAGTTACACCAGACAGGACTATGGCTACACCTTC.